The 2 T cell receptor beta chains below all came from one sample that was sequenced in a study of shared clonotypes between healthy human individuals. Some clones are missing from TCRdb's copy, which holds only in-frame ones; the method was immunoSEQ multiplex PCR. Among some 2 million clones listed, approximately 94% were seen once. CD45RO-negative cells were positively selected for CCR7, leaving out terminally differentiated effector memory CD45RA+ cells. The source material was naive CD8+ T cells sorted from blood. These TCRs come from a man between 18 and 35 years old in good health.

J is TRBJ2-7 and V is TRBV2; D is undetermined. V was cut by 7 bases and J by 3 bases, with 13 bases left in between. Germline V gene sequence: CDR1 SNHLY, CDR2 FYNNEI. CDR3 length equals 13 residues. CDR3 DNA sequence: TGTGCCAGCAAAAATACCGAAGACTACGAGCAGTACTTC. Amino acid sequence: CASKNTEDYEQYF. The full variable domain, its missing parts supplied by reference TRBV2 and TRBJ2-7, is EPEVTQTPSHQVTQMGQEVILRCVPISNHLYFYWYRQILGQKVEFLVSFYNNEISEKSEIFDDQFSVERPDGSNFTLKIRSTKLEDSAMYFCASKNTEDYEQYFGPGTRLTVT.

The chain uses TRBV7-9 and TRBJ2-7, with a weak D call TRBD2 (5 bases). The germline CDR1 and CDR2 sequences are SEHNR and FQNEAQ (reference sequence). The CDR3 totals 13 residues. As DNA, the CDR3 is TGTGCAAGCGGCGGCGGAGATGATTACGAGCAGTACTTC. Protein sequence: CASGGGDDYEQYF.